What follows describes a single T cell receptor (beta chain). The entry originates in a study of blood T cell repertoires in COVID-19. Germline V CDR1 and CDR2: KGHSH, LQKENI. The CDR3 runs to 15 residues. The ends lost 4 bases at V and 2 bases at J; junction bases unmatched: 3. The table came from immunoSEQ multiplex PCR; TCRdb's copy has only in-frame clones and leaves some out. The sample includes 35,000 to 45,000 clones, about 85% of them seen just once. Sequencing was carried out using peripheral blood. The rearrangement joins TRBV18 to TRBJ1-4, with 8 bases identical to TRBD1. The clonotype was recovered from a man aged 50-59 years with active COVID-19. The CDR3 nucleotides read TGTGCCAGCTCACGATGGACAGGGACTAATGAAAAACTGTTTTTT. Encoded protein: CASSRWTGTNEKLFF.